Shown below are 17 T cell receptor beta chains from a single sample sequenced in a study of CD8+CD57+ T cells in acquired aplastic anemia. CDR3 and TCR beta VDJ profiling relied on genomic DNA as the template. TCRdb re-derived calls from the reads in MiXCR, one entry per CDR3 protein. This table holds some 290,000 distinct CDR3 sequences, approximately 56% found once. Sequenced: sorted CD4+, CD8+, or CD8+CD57+ T cells (not recorded which) from PBMCs. Receptors originate from a human donor with severe aplastic anemia or a healthy control (not recorded which).

The genes are TRBV27 and TRBJ1-2; 8 bases align to TRBD1. Germline CDR1 reads MNHEY; CDR2 reads SMNVEV (reference sequence). The CDR3 is 15 residues long. V trimming: 7 bases; J trimming: 5 bases; junction bases outside the gene matches: 12. The CDR3 spells CASKRLGQGGYGYTF. In DNA, the CDR3 is TGTGCCAGCAAGAGGCTAGGACAGGGAGGGTATGGCTACACCTTC.

This sequence joins TRBV7-7 and TRBJ2-1, with TRBD2 matching 8 bases. The CDR3 runs to 15 residues. Germline CDR1 SSHAT, CDR2 FNYEAQ (reference sequence). V gave up 4 bases and J gave up 5 bases; unmatched junction bases: 7. CDR3: CASSSVAGMNNEQFF. The CDR3 DNA sequence: TGTGCCAGCAGCTCCGTAGCGGGGATGAACAATGAGCAGTTCTTC.

This clonotype appeared many times. The V and J genes are TRBV5-8 and TRBJ2-1; TRBD1 agrees at 7 bases. Trimming removed 3 bases from V and 9 bases from J; junction bases left unmatched: 12. CDR1 is SGHTS and CDR2 is YDEGEE in the germline V gene. CDR3 length: 15 residues. In nucleotides, the CDR3 is TGTGCCAGCAGCTCCACAGGGGATTTTTACGGTGAGCAGTTCTTC. This encodes CASSSTGDFYGEQFF.

This rearrangement joins TRBV10-3 to TRBJ1-3; D is undetermined. The V end was cut by 3 bases, the J end by 0 bases, with 9 bases between. The CDR3 contains 15 residues. Looked up from germline, CDR1 is ENHRY and CDR2 is SYGVKD. The CDR3 bases are TGTGCCATCAGTGATGGGGAACGCTCTGGAAACACCATATATTTT. Amino acids: CAISDGERSGNTIYF.

This chain links TRBV19 with TRBJ1-1; TRBD1 agrees at 7 bases. The trim removed 5 bases at V and 1 base at J, leaving 13 bases unmatched. The CDR3 is 17 amino acids. In germline, CDR1 is LNHDA, CDR2 SQIVND (reference sequence). CDR3 nucleotide sequence: TGTGCCAGTAGTGTATTATTACCGGGACAGCAGAACACTGAAGCTTTCTTT. It is translated as CASSVLLPGQQNTEAFF.

CDR3 loop: CASSSGGFGNTIYF. The DNA for the CDR3 is TGTGCCAGCAGCTCCGGGGGCTTTGGAAACACCATATATTTT. The chain couples TRBV7-2 to TRBJ1-3; D is possibly TRBD1 (6 bases). Per germline, CDR1 SGHTA and CDR2 FQGNSA. With 4 bases removed from V and 3 bases from J, the gap between germline ends came to 10 bases. The CDR3 length is 14 residues.

The rearrangement joins TRBV2 to TRBJ2-7, with no clear D. The V gene lost 2 bases and the J gene lost 12 bases, with 11 bases spanning the gap. The CDR3 is made up of 11 amino acids. The germline CDR1 and CDR2 sequences are SNHLY and FYNNEI. The CDR3 region has the DNA TGTGCCAGCAGTGAAATCGGTATCTGGTACTTC. Its translation is CASSEIGIWYF.

This clonotype has a single count. V and J are TRBV7-2 and TRBJ2-3; 8 bases align to TRBD2. The CDR3 is 13 amino acids. J was trimmed by 3 bases and V by 7 bases; bases with no gene match: 3. Germline V lookup: CDR1 SGHTA, CDR2 FQGNSA. CDR3 DNA: TGTGCCAGCACTCAGCGGGGGACAGATACGCAGTATTTT. Protein sequence: CASTQRGTDTQYF.

This sequence joins TRBV12-3 or TRBV12-4 and TRBJ1-1; D unclear. Trimming cost V 7 bases and J 0 bases, with 15 bases left between them. The CDR3 has 15 residues. The chain's CDR3 is CASTHLRELNTEAFF. In DNA, the CDR3 is TGTGCCAGCACTCACTTACGGGAACTGAACACTGAAGCTTTCTTT.

The V and J genes are TRBV15 and TRBJ1-1; D unclear. This CDR3 comprises 16 residues. The V gene's germline CDR1 is LNHNV and CDR2 YYDKDF (reference sequence). V lost 1 base, J lost 9 bases, and 21 bases lay in between. Here the CDR3 reads CATSRVGLLDSGKAFF. The CDR3, as DNA: TGTGCCACCAGCAGAGTGGGCCTCCTGGATTCGGGCAAAGCTTTCTTT.

The chain recombines TRBV7-2 with TRBJ2-5, with TRBD2 matching 8 bases. This CDR3 contains 16 residues. Germline V gene data show CDR1 as SGHTA and CDR2 as FQGNSA. J gave up 0 bases and V 5 bases, and 8 bases lay outside the gene matches. The CDR3 DNA sequence: TGTGCCAGCAGCCTGACTAGCGTTCTTTACCAAGAGACCCAGTACTTC. It codes for CASSLTSVLYQETQYF.

As regards this clonotype: A much larger clone is a single base away; this may be a read error. The chain recombines TRBV5-4 with TRBJ1-2, with D perhaps TRBD1 (5 bases). CDR1 and CDR2 from the germline V gene are SGHNT and YYREEE (reference sequence). This CDR3 region has 13 residues. The CDR3 here is CAGSSTENYGYTF. CDR3 sequence (DNA): TGTGCCGGCAGCTCGACAGAAAACTATGGCTACACCTTC.

This clonotype has a single count. This chain joins TRBV5-1 and TRBJ2-1; D unresolved. The CDR3 consists of 14 residues. Trimming took off 0 bases at V and 6 bases at J, with 10 bases between the two ends. Per the germline V gene, CDR1 is SGHRS and CDR2 is YFSETQ. The CDR3 DNA reads TGCGCCAGCAGCTTGGCTGGGTCCGGCAATGAGCAGTTCTTC. Protein sequence: CASSLAGSGNEQFF.

This clonotype was found many times. The rearrangement joins TRBV12-3 or TRBV12-4 to TRBJ1-5; D is perhaps TRBD1 (5 bases). V was pared by 9 bases and J by 2 bases, with 14 bases between. The CDR3 runs to 14 residues. The DNA for the CDR3 is TGTGCCAGTTCCACGGGGGTAGGCAATCAGCCCCAGCATTTT. Its protein is CASSTGVGNQPQHF.

The rearrangement links TRBV20-1 to TRBJ1-2; no firm D call. The CDR3 sequence is 15 residues long. CDR1 DFQATT and CDR2 SNEGSKA come from the germline V gene (reference sequence). The germline V and J ends were trimmed by 5 bases and 0 bases, with 16 bases remaining between them. The chain's CDR3 is CSAPTPRGTNYGYTF. The CDR3 nucleotides are TGCAGTGCTCCTACCCCGCGAGGTACTAACTATGGCTACACCTTC.

Only a few counts were recorded for this clonotype. The chain joins TRBV6-5 to TRBJ2-3; TRBD1 matches 10 bases. The CDR3 is 13 residues long. Germline CDR1 MNHEY, CDR2 SVGAGI. Unmatched junction bases numbered 4, after V lost 10 bases and J lost 3 bases. CDR3 bases: TGTGCCACGCGGGACAGGGGAACAGATACGCAGTATTTT. It specifies CATRDRGTDTQYF.

The chain carries TRBV7-2 and TRBJ2-1; D remains unclear. V lost 5 bases and J lost 0, with 14 bases in between. CDR1 SGHTA and CDR2 FQGNSA come from the germline V gene. CDR3 size: 16 residues. The CDR3 reads CASSLQTLSSYNEQFF. The CDR3 nucleotides read TGTGCCAGCAGCCTACAGACGCTGAGCTCCTACAATGAGCAGTTCTTC.